One sample yielded the 7 T cell receptor beta chains listed below, sequenced in a study of blood T cells in healthy people across ages. Combining a sample-barcoded 5' primer with a J-beta primer mix, a second PCR ran for roughly 7 to 12 cycles. TCRdb used MiXCR to reprocess the 5' RACE reads, holding one entry per CDR3 protein. The sample lists about 670,000 distinct CDR3 sequences, around 52% occurring once. Sequences were obtained from blood. The receptors come from a woman at least 80 years old in good health.

This clonotype was seen ten or more times. CDR3 sequence reads: CASSVALRGLGYNEQFF. Written as DNA, the CDR3 is TGTGCCAGCAGCGTAGCCTTACGGGGACTAGGCTACAATGAGCAGTTCTTC. The V call is TRBV9, the J call TRBJ2-1; 8 nucleotides agree with TRBD2. The CDR3 consists of 17 residues. The germline CDR1 and CDR2 sequences are SGDLS and YYNGEE. The V gene end was trimmed by 0 bases and the J gene end by 3 bases; junction bases not matched to a gene: 8.

This clonotype was seen a few times. This chain links TRBV6-2 or TRBV6-3 with TRBJ1-5; possibly TRBD1 for D (5 bases). Germline CDR1 is MNHEY and CDR2 is SVGEGT. V lost 7 bases to trimming and J lost 3 bases, with 13 bases between them. The CDR3 has 14 amino acids. Here the CDR3 reads CASTGTYSNQPQHF. The CDR3 coding sequence is TGTGCCAGCACCGGGACGTACTCCAATCAGCCCCAGCATTTT.

This clonotype was observed once. The chain uses TRBV11-2 and TRBJ2-5, with 13 bases aligning to TRBD2. The trim removed 7 bases at V and 2 bases at J, leaving 10 bases unmatched. Germline assignment: CDR1 SGHAT and CDR2 FQNNGV. The CDR3 runs 17 residues. CDR3 amino acids: CASTPGLAGRGQETQYF. CDR3 DNA: TGTGCCAGCACACCGGGACTAGCGGGGCGGGGGCAAGAGACCCAGTACTTC.

The chain employs TRBV3-1 and TRBJ2-1; D is ambiguous. The J call is doubtful: the DNA matches TRBJ2-7 better. In germline, CDR1 is LGHDT, CDR2 YNNKEL (reference sequence). The CDR3 totals 15 residues. The CDR3 loop reads CASSLNLGVYNEQYF. DNA for the CDR3: TGTGCCAGCAGCCTCAACCTCGGCGTCTACAATGAGCAGTACTTC.

The chain employs TRBV19 and TRBJ2-3; either TRBD1 or TRBD2 may fit D (5 bases each). Germline CDR1 reads LNHDA; CDR2 reads SQIVND (reference sequence). The CDR3 spans 14 residues. V was cut by 7 bases and J by 1 base, with 12 bases left in between. As DNA, the CDR3 is TGTGCCAGTACCACCGGGACCCGCACAGATACGCAGTATTTT. This encodes CASTTGTRTDTQYF.

This chain connects TRBV7-9 to TRBJ2-2; D remains ambiguous. CDR1 is SEHNR and CDR2 is FQNEAQ in the germline V gene (reference sequence). This CDR3 has 13 amino acids. Trimming cost V 4 bases and J 2 bases, with 5 bases left between them. CDR3 in DNA: TGTGCCAGCAGCTGGAGAAACACCGGGGAGCTGTTTTTT. Amino acid sequence: CASSWRNTGELFF.

This clonotype was observed a single time. This chain connects TRBV7-2 to TRBJ2-3; 7 nucleotides line up with TRBD1. J lost 4 bases, V lost 4 bases, and 8 bases had no gene match. CDR1 is SGHTA and CDR2 is FQGNSA in the germline V gene. This CDR3 spans 15 amino acids. The CDR3 is CASSCDATGPDTQYF. The DNA for the CDR3 is TGTGCCAGCAGCTGTGACGCGACAGGGCCAGATACGCAGTATTTT.